This TCR beta chain derives from a study of cytomegalovirus exposure and HLA in healthy donors. Study-wide context: There were 70 million to 95 million unique TCRs (from HLA-typed donors) in an early data release.

This PCR relied on a set of 60 Vbeta primers and 13 Jbeta primers. This table comes from immunoSEQ multiplex PCR, and its TCRdb copy is limited to in-frame clones, with some not included. Of 200,000 to 250,000 clones detected, almost 85% appear once; the ten largest clones hold about 0.58%. To note about this clone: Its antigen is still unknown.

Study-level points and caveats: The study flagged some 170 TCR beta chains as cytomegalovirus-associated. Sequencing depth roughly uniform across donors was assumed in presence/absence analyses. Some V segments, including TRBV6-2 and TRBV6-3, were excluded as indistinguishable.

Trimming left V 1 base short and J 5 bases short, with 23 bases between. The CDR3 loop spans 18 amino acids. Germline CDR1 reads SGHAT; CDR2 reads FQNNGV. Sequencing input: PBMCs. The receptor's source is a woman aged 40 to 49 in good health and CMV-seronegative. The chain links TRBV11-2 to TRBJ2-5, with D possibly matching TRBD1 (5 bases). CDR3 in amino acids: CASSLGGLQLPVQETQYF. In DNA, the CDR3 is TGTGCCAGCAGCTTAGGGGGCCTCCAACTCCCCGTCCAGGAGACCCAGTACTTC. Looking up the rest from reference TRBV11-2 and TRBJ2-5 gives the full variable domain: EAGVAQSPRYKIIEKRQSVAFWCNPISGHATLYWYQQILGQGPKLLIQFQNNGVVDDSQLPKDRFSAERLKGVDSTLKIQPAKLEDSAVYLCASSLGGLQLPVQETQYFGPGTRLLVL.